The following is a TCR beta chain sequence with its context. Its antigen remains unknown. The record originates from a study of cytomegalovirus exposure and HLA in healthy donors. Regarding the study as a whole: A few of the chains that were CMV-associated were confirmed in vitro to be specific for CMV antigens.

Sequenced by immunoSEQ multiplex PCR; TCRdb stores in-frame clones only, minus some. The sample records some 77,000 clones, approximately 94% being singletons. V lost 6 bases and J lost 0, with 14 bases in between. From germline, CDR1 is MGHDK and CDR2 SYGVNS. This CDR3 has 16 amino acids. The material sequenced was PBMCs. V is TRBV25-1 and J is TRBJ1-4; perhaps TRBD1 as D (5 bases). The source of this sequence is a man aged 18 to 35 in good health and CMV-seropositive. The chain's CDR3 is CASSSPLTATNEKLFF. DNA of the CDR3: TGTGCCAGCAGCTCGCCCCTGACAGCAACTAATGAAAAACTGTTTTTT.